This TCR beta chain was sequenced in a study of blood T cell repertoires in COVID-19. This table comes from immunoSEQ multiplex PCR, and its TCRdb copy is limited to in-frame clones, with some not included. This table holds roughly 40,000 clones, roughly 86% found once. CDR1 is LNHNV, CDR2 YYDKDF, per germline (reference sequence). Unmatched junction bases numbered 3, after V lost 1 base and J lost 10 bases. The CDR3 is 12 amino acids. Sample: peripheral blood. This chain joins TRBV15 and TRBJ1-1; 7 bases are a match to TRBD1. This TCR came from a man between 65 and 85 years old with acute or convalescent COVID-19. The CDR3 coding sequence is TGTGCCACCAGCAGAGGTAGGACAGGAGCTTTCTTT. Amino acid sequence: CATSRGRTGAFF. Based on the CDR3 plus reference TRBV15 and TRBJ1-1, the full variable domain is DAMVIQNPRYQVTQFGKPVTLSCSQTLNHNVMYWYQQKSSQAPKLLFHYYDKDFNNEADTPDNFQSRRPNTSFCFLDIRSPGLGDTAMYLCATSRGRTGAFFGQGTRLTVV.